The present T cell receptor (beta chain) was sequenced within a study of beta chain features in type 1 diabetes (dated by TCRdb to 2016 to 2019). A note on the overall study: Mean age, gender distribution, total cell number and subset yield were not different between patients and healthy donors. Regulatory and stem cell-like memory subsets were isolated from only 8 patients and roughly eight healthy donors, whereas naive and central memory subsets came from all 30 or so donors. The study compared TCRB repertoires of sorted circulating CD4+ T cell subsets between recently diagnosed type 1 diabetes patients and matched healthy donors. A total of some 100,000,000 sorted cells were examined across all samples, and a strong correlation was observed between cell number per subset and RNA yield.

The entire amount of isolated RNA was reverse transcribed using the High Capacity cDNA Reverse Transcription Kit, so the sequenced TCRB transcripts were expressed ones. Naive, central memory and regulatory T cell samples underwent deep immunoSEQ sequencing, averaging roughly 3.5 million total reads per sample. Sorted cells were lysed in RLT buffer and RNA was extracted with DNase-treated RNeasy Micro or Mini kits, depending on cell number. Each cell subset was processed separately to prevent cross-contamination, with patient and healthy donor samples processed together. Using the immunoSEQ multiplex PCR, TCRB sequences were amplified from cDNA into 87-bp fragments spanning the CDR3 region. Amplicons were sequenced on the Illumina HiSeq platform. The study's processing was this. PCR bias was corrected computationally using synthetic template baselines, and reads within Hamming distance 2 were collapsed, with unmergeable singletons discarded. Reads were aligned against IMGT to assign V, D and J genes, CDR3 length and insertions or deletions at six rearrangement sites. Clonotype counts were normalized to sorted cell number within each subset before computing true diversity and Gini coefficients with the tcR R package. The overlap coefficient, calculated on TCRB nucleotide sequences, was used to measure repertoire sharing. Out-of-frame TCRB sequences from naive cells were analyzed as a proxy for the pre-selection repertoire. The clones in this table, taken by TCRdb from immuneACCESS, are in-frame only. Not every clone is retained; where verified, under half of the shortfall comes from an unresolved V gene, and the cause of the rest is unknown. The D gene and trimming were derived from the DNA, and the V and J assignments and clone size from that table. The sample table lists some 350,000 clones, roughly 14% of them with a count of one. Roughly 0.016% of the sample is held by the ten biggest clonotypes.

CDR1 and CDR2 (MNHEY, SVGAGI) derive from the germline V gene. Germline trimming amounts to 4 bases on V and 0 bases on J, with 5 as the count of junction bases outside the gene matches. Measured from the cysteine to the phenylalanine, the CDR3 is 15 residues long. The CDR3 DNA has 45 bases and is translated from base 1. In this sample, this clone turned up a few times. Its antigen specificity is not known. Base qualities are not at hand, and no much larger clone is one base apart. Each donor gave one peripheral blood draw, approximately 110 mL on average, collected into heparinised tubes. Naive, central memory, regulatory and stem cell-like memory CD4+ T cells were sorted on a BD FACSAria II using a panel including CD45RO, CCR7, CD25, CD127, CD95 and CD27. Every sorted population had a purity above 95%. PBMCs were separated immediately by Lymphoprep density gradient centrifugation and were stained directly, without being cultured. To minimize batch effects, samples were stained and sorted in pairs, one healthy donor with one patient per experiment.

The investigation overall reported the following: Naive, central memory and regulatory TCRB repertoires appeared to be more alike among patients than among healthy donors. Because small numbers of individuals were included in the HLA sub-analyses, any influence of HLA type on TCRB rearrangement was left unresolved. PCR may preferentially amplify shorter templates, but because patient and control samples were amplified and corrected together, any resulting skew would affect both groups equally. Patients with type 1 diabetes made fewer insertions and deleted more nucleotides at VDJ recombination sites, implying thymic rearrangement abnormalities. Because cDNA rather than genomic DNA was sequenced, highly expressing activated cells could have been over-represented, although no difference in activation and CD3 levels was found between groups. A moderate but significant shortening of TCRB CDR3 length was observed in type 1 diabetes patients in all four CD4+ subsets.

This receptor chain uses TRBV6-5 and TRBJ1-1; 7 junctional bases match TRBD1. Sequences were obtained from naive CD4+ T cells from blood. The cell subset or site label here, explained by the study, means: true naive CD4+ T cells. This sequence originates from a woman between 18 and 29 years old with type 1 diabetes. At the DNA level, the sequence is TGTGCCAGCAGTTTAGGGGGCCTCATGAACACTGAAGCTTTCTTT. It translates as CASSLGGLMNTEAFF.